A selection of T cell receptor beta chains follows, all from one sample in a study of blood T cell repertoires in COVID-19. The assay was immunoSEQ multiplex PCR, and TCRdb's table has in-frame clones only and misses some. This table holds about 200,000 clones, roughly 94% found once. What was sequenced was peripheral blood. Receptors were obtained from a man aged 25-45 years with COVID-19, enrolled during active disease. Each CDR3 is given with its conserved first and last residue. D genes are given only for firm matches.

CASSLSTRGYEQYF	TGTGCCAGCTCCCTCTCGACCCGAGGCTACGAGCAGTACTTC	.	TRBV18	TRBJ2-7
CASSQEVVAGGYYTGELFF	TGTGCCAGCAGCCAAGAGGTAGTAGCGGGGGGGTACTACACCGGGGAGCTGTTTTTT	TRBD2	TRBV3-1/TRBV3-2	TRBJ2-2
CASSLDTYEQYF	TGCGCCAGCAGCTTGGACACCTACGAGCAGTACTTC	.	TRBV5-1	TRBJ2-7
CAWRPRDRGSEQYF	TGTGCCTGGAGACCCCGGGACAGGGGAAGCGAGCAGTACTTC	TRBD1	TRBV30	TRBJ2-7
CASSTRQQPQHF	TGTGCCAGCAGTACCCGACAGCAGCCCCAGCATTTT	.	TRBV28	TRBJ1-5
CASSLSAGQETQYF	TGTGCCAGCAGCTTGTCCGCAGGCCAAGAGACCCAGTACTTC	.	TRBV5-4	TRBJ2-5
CASSPRTSEGEKLFF	TGTGCCAGCAGCCCCCGGACATCAGAAGGTGAAAAACTGTTTTTT	.	TRBV7-9	TRBJ1-4
CAWSPYSNQPQHF	TGTGCCTGGAGTCCTTATAGCAATCAGCCCCAGCATTTT	.	TRBV30	TRBJ1-5
CAISESGDNYGYTF	TGTGCCATCAGTGAGTCCGGAGATAACTATGGCTACACCTTC	.	TRBV10-3	TRBJ1-2
CASTLSSGAHYEQYF	TGTGCCAGCACCCTCTCTAGCGGGGCCCACTACGAGCAGTACTTC	TRBD2	TRBV11-2	TRBJ2-7
CASSFPGLDGNEQFF	TGTGCCAGCAGCTTTCCGGGACTAGATGGGAATGAGCAGTTCTTC	TRBD2	TRBV5-4	TRBJ2-1
CASSVRTSGKLFF	TGTGCCAGCAGCGTCCGGACTAGTGGAAAACTGTTTTTT	.	TRBV9	TRBJ1-4
CASSYSPGQYHKDNEKLFF	TGTGCCAGCAGTTACTCGCCAGGACAGTATCATAAGGATAATGAAAAACTGTTTTTT	.	TRBV6-2/TRBV6-3	TRBJ1-4
CASSRRLAGGGETQYF	TGTGCCAGCAGTCGGCGACTAGCGGGGGGGGGAGAGACCCAGTACTTC	TRBD2	TRBV6-6	TRBJ2-5